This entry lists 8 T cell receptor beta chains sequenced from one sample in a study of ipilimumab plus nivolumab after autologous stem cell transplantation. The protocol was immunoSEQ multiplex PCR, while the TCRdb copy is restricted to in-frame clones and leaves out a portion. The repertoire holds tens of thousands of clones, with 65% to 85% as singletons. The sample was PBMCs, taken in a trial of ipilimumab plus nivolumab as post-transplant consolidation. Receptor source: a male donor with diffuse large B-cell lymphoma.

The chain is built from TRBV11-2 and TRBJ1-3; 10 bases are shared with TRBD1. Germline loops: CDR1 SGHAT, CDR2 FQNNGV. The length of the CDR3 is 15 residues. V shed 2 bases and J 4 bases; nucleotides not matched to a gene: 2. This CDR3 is CASSLTGQGGNTIYF. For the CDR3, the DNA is TGTGCCAGCAGCTTAACGGGACAGGGGGGAAACACCATATATTTT.

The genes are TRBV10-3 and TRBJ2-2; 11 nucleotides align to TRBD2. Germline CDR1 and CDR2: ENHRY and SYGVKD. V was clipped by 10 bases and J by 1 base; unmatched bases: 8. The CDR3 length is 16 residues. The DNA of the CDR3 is TGTGCCAGCCGCAAGGGACTAGCGGAGAACACCGGGGAGCTGTTTTTT. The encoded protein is CASRKGLAENTGELFF.

The CDR3 sequence: CASKGSGDEQYF. The CDR3 DNA follows: TGCGCCAGCAAGGGTAGCGGGGACGAGCAGTACTTC. This chain connects TRBV5-1 to TRBJ2-7, with TRBD2 matching 8 bases. From germline, CDR1 is SGHRS and CDR2 YFSETQ. Trimming removed 6 bases from V and 5 bases from J; junction bases left unmatched: 4. This CDR3 spans 12 amino acids.

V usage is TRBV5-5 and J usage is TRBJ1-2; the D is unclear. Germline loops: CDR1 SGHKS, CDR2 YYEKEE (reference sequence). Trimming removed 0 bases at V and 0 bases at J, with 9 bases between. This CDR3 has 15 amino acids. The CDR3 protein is CASSLGPATNYGYTF. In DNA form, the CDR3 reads TGTGCCAGCAGCTTGGGGCCGGCTACTAACTATGGCTACACCTTC.

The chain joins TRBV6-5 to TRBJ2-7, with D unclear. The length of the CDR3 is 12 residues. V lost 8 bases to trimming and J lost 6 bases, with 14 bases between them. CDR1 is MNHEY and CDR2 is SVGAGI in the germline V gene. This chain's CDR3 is CASGWLAGEQYF. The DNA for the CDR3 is TGTGCCAGCGGGTGGTTGGCTGGCGAGCAGTACTTC.

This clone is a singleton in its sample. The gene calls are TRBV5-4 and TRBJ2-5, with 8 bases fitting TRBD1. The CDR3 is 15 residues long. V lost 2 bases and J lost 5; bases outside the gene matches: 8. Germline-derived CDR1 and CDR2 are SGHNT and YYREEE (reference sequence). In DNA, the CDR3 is TGTGCCAGCAGCTTAGACAGGGGAGGTCGGGAGACCCAGTACTTC. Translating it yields CASSLDRGGRETQYF.

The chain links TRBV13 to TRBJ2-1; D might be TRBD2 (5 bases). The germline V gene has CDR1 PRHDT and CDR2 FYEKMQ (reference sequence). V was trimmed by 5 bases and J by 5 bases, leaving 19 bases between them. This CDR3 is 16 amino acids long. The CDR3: CASSPRVQAGNNEQFF. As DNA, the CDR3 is TGTGCCAGCAGCCCGAGAGTGCAAGCCGGGAACAATGAGCAGTTCTTC.

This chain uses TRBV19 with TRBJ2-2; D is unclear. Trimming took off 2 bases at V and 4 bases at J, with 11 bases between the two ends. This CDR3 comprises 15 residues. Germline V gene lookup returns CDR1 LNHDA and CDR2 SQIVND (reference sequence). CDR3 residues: CASSISLPRTGELFF. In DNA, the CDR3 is TGTGCCAGTAGTATATCGCTTCCCCGCACCGGGGAGCTGTTTTTT.